This TCR beta chain came from a study of OX40 agonist ivuxolimab in advanced cancers. CDR1 and CDR2 (germline): SGHDN, FVKESK. Trimming removed 4 bases at V and 10 bases at J, with 12 bases between. This CDR3 comprises 12 residues. The table came from immunoSEQ multiplex PCR; TCRdb's copy has only in-frame clones and leaves some out. The table shows just over 60,000 clones, with roughly nine tenths occurring only once. The chain links TRBV14 to TRBJ2-3, with D possibly matching TRBD2 (5 bases). This TCR derives from an adult with an advanced solid tumor such as melanoma, head and neck, liver or kidney cancer. This specimen was CD4+ or CD8+ T cells sorted from blood, taken in a trial of the OX40 agonist ivuxolimab. CDR3 loop: CASSRSGFAQYF. CDR3 bases: TGTGCCAGCAGCCGTTCGGGGTTTGCGCAGTATTTT.